The rows below give T cell receptor beta chains drawn from one sample of a study of OX40 agonist ivuxolimab in advanced cancers. Profiling relied on immunoSEQ multiplex PCR, and the TCRdb table lists in-frame clones only, not all of them. The sample has roughly 36,000 clones, about 92% seen once. Sequenced material: CD4+ or CD8+ T cells sorted from blood, taken in a trial of the OX40 agonist ivuxolimab. The receptor set was obtained from an adult with an advanced solid tumor such as melanoma, head and neck, liver or kidney cancer. Both conserved end residues are part of each CDR3. D genes are given only for firm matches. Clone size, where shown, is once, few, many, or a class for clones that have expanded.

V	size	J	D	CDR3	DNA
TRBV27	.	TRBJ2-7	.	CASSYGRADEQYF	TGTGCCAGCAGTTATGGCAGGGCGGACGAGCAGTACTTC
TRBV2	.	TRBJ1-6	.	CASSVDGIRSSPLHF	TGTGCCAGCAGTGTTGACGGAATTAGGAGTTCACCCCTCCACTTT
TRBV2	few	TRBJ1-2	.	CASNQNGATNYGYTF	TGTGCCAGCAACCAGAACGGGGCGACTAACTATGGCTACACCTTC
TRBV7-9	.	TRBJ2-3	.	CASSPTKMTGSTDTQYF	TGTGCCAGCAGCCCAACCAAGATGACGGGGAGCACAGATACGCAGTATTTT
TRBV11-2	.	TRBJ1-4	TRBD1	CASSPSLGTGYEKLFF	TGTGCCAGCAGCCCGAGCCTCGGGACAGGGTATGAAAAACTGTTTTTT
TRBV27	.	TRBJ2-7	TRBD1	CASSWGTGSDSYEQYF	TGTGCCAGCAGTTGGGGGACAGGGAGCGACTCCTACGAGCAGTACTTC
TRBV9	once	TRBJ1-2	.	CASSVGGLGGYTF	TGTGCCAGCAGCGTAGGAGGTTTGGGAGGCTACACCTTC
TRBV2	.	TRBJ1-1	.	CASKADMNTEAFF	TGTGCCAGCAAGGCGGATATGAACACTGAAGCTTTCTTT
TRBV21-1	once	TRBJ2-2	.	CASSLGTSAVANTGELFF	TGTGCCAGCAGCCTTGGGACTAGCGCTGTCGCGAACACCGGGGAGCTGTTTTTT
TRBV29-1	.	TRBJ1-3	.	CSVEVGSGNTIYF	TGCAGCGTTGAGGTTGGGTCTGGAAACACCATATATTTT
TRBV5-1	.	TRBJ2-2	TRBD1	CASSLPRTGNTGELFF	TGCGCCAGCAGCTTGCCTCGGACAGGGAACACCGGGGAGCTGTTTTTT
TRBV5-5	.	TRBJ2-7	.	CASSWDGTYEQYF	TGTGCCAGCAGCTGGGACGGCACCTACGAGCAGTACTTC
TRBV30	.	TRBJ1-1	.	CAWSPPGTEAFF	TGTGCCTGGAGTCCCCCGGGCACTGAAGCTTTCTTT